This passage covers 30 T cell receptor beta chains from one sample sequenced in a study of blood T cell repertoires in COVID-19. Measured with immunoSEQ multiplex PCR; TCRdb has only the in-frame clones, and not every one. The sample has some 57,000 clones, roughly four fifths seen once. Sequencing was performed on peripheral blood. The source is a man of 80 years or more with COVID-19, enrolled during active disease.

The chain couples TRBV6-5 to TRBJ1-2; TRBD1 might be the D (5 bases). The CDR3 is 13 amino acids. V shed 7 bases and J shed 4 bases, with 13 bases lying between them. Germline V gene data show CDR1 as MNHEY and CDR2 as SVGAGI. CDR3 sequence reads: CASTRDSFYGYTF. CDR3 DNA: TGTGCCAGCACCCGAGACAGTTTCTATGGCTACACCTTC.

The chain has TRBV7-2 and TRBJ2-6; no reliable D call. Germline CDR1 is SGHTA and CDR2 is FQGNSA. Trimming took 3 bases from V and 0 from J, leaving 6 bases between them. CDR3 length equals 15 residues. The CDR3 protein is CASSFLPSGANVLTF. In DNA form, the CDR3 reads TGTGCCAGCAGCTTTCTACCCTCTGGGGCCAACGTCCTGACTTTC.

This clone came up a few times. CDR3 nucleotide sequence: TGTGCCACTGGGGAGTCGACAGGGTCCTCTGGAAACACCATATATTTT. Its translation: CATGESTGSSGNTIYF. V gene TRBV19 combines with J gene TRBJ1-3; 7 bases are a match to TRBD1. The CDR3 runs 16 residues. V lost 10 bases to trimming and J lost 0 bases; unmatched junction nucleotides: 12. Germline loops: CDR1 LNHDA, CDR2 SQIVND (reference sequence).

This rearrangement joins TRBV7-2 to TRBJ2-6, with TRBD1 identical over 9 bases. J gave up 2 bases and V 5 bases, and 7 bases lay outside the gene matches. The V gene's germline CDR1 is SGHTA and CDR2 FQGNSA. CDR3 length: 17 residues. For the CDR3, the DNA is TGTGCCAGCAGCCAGGGACAGGGTAGCCCTGGGGCCAACGTCCTGACTTTC. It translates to CASSQGQGSPGANVLTF.

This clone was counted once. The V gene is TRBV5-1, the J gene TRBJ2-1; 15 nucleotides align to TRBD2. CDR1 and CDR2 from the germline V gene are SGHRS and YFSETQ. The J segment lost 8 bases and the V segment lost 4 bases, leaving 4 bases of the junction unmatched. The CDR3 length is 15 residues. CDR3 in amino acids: CASSPGLAGGDEQFF. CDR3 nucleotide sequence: TGCGCCAGCAGCCCGGGACTAGCGGGAGGCGATGAGCAGTTCTTC.

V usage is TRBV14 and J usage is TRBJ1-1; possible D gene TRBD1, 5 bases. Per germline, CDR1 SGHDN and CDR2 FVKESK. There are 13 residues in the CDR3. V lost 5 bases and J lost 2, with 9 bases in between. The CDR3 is CASSFDRNTEAFF. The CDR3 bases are TGTGCCAGCAGCTTCGACAGAAACACTGAAGCTTTCTTT.

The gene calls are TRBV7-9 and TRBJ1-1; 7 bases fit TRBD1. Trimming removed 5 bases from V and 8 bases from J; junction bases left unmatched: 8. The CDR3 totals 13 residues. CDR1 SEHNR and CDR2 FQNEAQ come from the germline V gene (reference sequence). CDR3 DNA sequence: TGTGCCAGCAGCCCAAGCCCGGGACAGGAAGCTTTCTTT. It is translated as CASSPSPGQEAFF. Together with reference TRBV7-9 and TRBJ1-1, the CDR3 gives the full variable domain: DTGVSQNPRHKITKRGQNVTFRCDPISEHNRLYWYRQTLGQGPEFLTYFQNEAQLEKSRLLSDRFSAERPKGSFSTLEIQRTEQGDSAMYLCASSPSPGQEAFFGQGTRLTVV.

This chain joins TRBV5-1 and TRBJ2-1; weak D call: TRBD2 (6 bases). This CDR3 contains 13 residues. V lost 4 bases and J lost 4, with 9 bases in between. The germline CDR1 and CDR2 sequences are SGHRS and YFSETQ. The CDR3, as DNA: TGCGCCAGCAGCGCCGCGGGGTACAATGAGCAGTTCTTC. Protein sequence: CASSAAGYNEQFF.

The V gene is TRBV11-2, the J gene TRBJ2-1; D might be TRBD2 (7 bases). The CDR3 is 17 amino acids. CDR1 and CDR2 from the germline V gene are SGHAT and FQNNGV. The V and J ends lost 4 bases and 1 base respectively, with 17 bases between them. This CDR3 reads CASSSRGGTGSYNEQFF. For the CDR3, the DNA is TGTGCCAGCAGCTCAAGGGGGGGGACGGGTTCCTACAATGAGCAGTTCTTC. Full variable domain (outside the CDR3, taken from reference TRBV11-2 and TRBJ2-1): EAGVAQSPRYKIIEKRQSVAFWCNPISGHATLYWYQQILGQGPKLLIQFQNNGVVDDSQLPKDRFSAERLKGVDSTLKIQPAKLEDSAVYLCASSSRGGTGSYNEQFFGPGTRLTVL.

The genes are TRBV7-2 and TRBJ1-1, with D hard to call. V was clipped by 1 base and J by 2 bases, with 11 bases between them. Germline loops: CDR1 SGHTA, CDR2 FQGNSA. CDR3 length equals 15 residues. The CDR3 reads CASSLDFRPNTEAFF. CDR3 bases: TGTGCCAGCAGCTTAGATTTCAGGCCAAACACTGAAGCTTTCTTT.

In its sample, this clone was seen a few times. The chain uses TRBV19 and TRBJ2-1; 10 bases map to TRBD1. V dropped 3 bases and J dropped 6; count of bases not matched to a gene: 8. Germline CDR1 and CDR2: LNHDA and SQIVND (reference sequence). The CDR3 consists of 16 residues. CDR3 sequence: CASSIPTGGGGNEQFF. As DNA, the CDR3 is TGTGCCAGTAGTATCCCGACAGGGGGCGGGGGCAATGAGCAGTTCTTC.

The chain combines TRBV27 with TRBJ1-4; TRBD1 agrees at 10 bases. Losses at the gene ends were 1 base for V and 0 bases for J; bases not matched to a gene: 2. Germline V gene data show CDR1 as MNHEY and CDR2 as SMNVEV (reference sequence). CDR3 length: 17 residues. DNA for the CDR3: TGTGCCAGCAGTTTATATGGGACAGGGGCAACTAATGAAAAACTGTTTTTT. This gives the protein CASSLYGTGATNEKLFF.

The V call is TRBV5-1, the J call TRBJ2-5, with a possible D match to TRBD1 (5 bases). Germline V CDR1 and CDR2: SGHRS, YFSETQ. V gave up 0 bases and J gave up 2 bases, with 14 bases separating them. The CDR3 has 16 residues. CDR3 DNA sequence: TGCGCCAGCAGCTTGGGTAGGGGTGGACCTCAAGAGACCCAGTACTTC. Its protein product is CASSLGRGGPQETQYF.

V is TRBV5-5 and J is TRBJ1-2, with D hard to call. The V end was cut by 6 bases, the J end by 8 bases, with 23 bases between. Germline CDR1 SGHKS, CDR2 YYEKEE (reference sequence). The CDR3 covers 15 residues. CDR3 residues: CASTSTGLLGEGYTF. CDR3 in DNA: TGTGCCAGCACCTCCACCGGCCTCCTGGGAGAGGGCTACACCTTC.

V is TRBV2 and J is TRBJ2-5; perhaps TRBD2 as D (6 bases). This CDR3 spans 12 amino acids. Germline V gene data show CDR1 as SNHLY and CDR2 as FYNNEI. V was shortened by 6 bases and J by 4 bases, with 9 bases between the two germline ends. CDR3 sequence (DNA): TGTGCCAGCAGACTAGCAGGAGAGACCCAGTACTTC. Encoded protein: CASRLAGETQYF.

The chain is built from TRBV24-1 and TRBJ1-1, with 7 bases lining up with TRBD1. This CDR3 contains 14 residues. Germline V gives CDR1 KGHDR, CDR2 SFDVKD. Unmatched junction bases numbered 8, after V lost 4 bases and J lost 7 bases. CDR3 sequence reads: CATSEPGTAGEAFF. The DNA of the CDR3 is TGTGCCACCAGTGAGCCCGGGACAGCCGGTGAAGCTTTCTTT.

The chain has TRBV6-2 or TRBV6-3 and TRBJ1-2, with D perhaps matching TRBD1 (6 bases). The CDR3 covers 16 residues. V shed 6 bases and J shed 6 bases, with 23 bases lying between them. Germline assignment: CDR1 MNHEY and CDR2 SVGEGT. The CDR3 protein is CASSPRSYDRFDGYTF. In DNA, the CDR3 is TGTGCCAGCAGCCCCCGGAGCTACGACAGGTTCGATGGCTACACCTTC.

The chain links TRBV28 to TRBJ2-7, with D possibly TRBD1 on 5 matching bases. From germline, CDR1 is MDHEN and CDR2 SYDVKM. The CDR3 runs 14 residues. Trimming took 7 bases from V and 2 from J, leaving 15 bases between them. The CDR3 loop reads CASTPLAGTYEQYF. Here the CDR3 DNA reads TGTGCCAGCACCCCATTAGCAGGGACCTACGAGCAGTACTTC.

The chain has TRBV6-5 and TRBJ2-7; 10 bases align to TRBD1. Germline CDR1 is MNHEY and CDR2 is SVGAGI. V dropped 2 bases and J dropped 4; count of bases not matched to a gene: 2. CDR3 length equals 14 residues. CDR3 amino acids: CASSYDRGRYEQYF. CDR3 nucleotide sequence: TGTGCCAGCAGTTACGACAGGGGGCGGTACGAGCAGTACTTC.

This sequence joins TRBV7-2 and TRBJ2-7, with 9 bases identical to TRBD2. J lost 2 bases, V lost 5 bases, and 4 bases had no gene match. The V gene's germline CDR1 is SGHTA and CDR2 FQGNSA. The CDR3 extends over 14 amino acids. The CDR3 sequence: CASSTLAGPYEQYV. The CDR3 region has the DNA TGTGCCAGCAGCACTCTAGCGGGACCCTACGAGCAGTACGTC.

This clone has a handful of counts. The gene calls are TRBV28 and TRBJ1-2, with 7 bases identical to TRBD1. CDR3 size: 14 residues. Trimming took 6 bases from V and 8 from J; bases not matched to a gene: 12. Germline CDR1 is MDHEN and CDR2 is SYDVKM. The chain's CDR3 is CASREGAHGFGYTF. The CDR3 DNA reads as TGTGCCAGCAGGGAGGGGGCGCACGGTTTCGGCTACACCTTC.

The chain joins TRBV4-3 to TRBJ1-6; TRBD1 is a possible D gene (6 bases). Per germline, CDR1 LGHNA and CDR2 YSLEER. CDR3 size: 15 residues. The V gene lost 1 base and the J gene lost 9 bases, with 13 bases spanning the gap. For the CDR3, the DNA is TGCGCCAGCAGCCAAGTATCTCAGGGGAGTTCACCCCTCCACTTT. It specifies CASSQVSQGSSPLHF.

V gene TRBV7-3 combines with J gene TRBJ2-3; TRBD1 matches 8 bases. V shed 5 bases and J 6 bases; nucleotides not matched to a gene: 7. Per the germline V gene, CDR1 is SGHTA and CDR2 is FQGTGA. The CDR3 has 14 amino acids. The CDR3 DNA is TGTGCCAGCAGCCCGACAGGGGCGAGGGATACGCAGTATTTT. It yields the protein CASSPTGARDTQYF.

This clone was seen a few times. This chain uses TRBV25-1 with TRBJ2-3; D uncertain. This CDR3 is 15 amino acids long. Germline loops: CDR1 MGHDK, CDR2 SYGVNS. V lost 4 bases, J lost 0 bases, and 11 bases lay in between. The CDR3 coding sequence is TGTGCCAGCAGTGCTCGGAGCTTTAGCACAGATACGCAGTATTTT. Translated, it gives CASSARSFSTDTQYF. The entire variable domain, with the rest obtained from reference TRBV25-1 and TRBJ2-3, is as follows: EADIYQTPRYLVIGTGKKITLECSQTMGHDKMYWYQQDPGMELHLIHYSYGVNSTEKGDLSSESTVSRIRTEHFPLTLESARPSHTSQYLCASSARSFSTDTQYFGPGTRLTVL.

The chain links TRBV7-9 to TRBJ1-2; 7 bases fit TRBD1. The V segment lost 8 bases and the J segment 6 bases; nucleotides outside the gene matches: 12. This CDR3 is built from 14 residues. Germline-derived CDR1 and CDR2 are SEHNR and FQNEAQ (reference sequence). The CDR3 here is CASAERQGTDGYTF. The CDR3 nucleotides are TGTGCCAGCGCCGAGAGACAGGGAACGGATGGCTACACCTTC.

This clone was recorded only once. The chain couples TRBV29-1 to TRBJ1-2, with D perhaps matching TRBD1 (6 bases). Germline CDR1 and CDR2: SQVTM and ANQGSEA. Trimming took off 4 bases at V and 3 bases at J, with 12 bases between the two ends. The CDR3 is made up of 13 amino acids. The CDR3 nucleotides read TGCAGCGTTGCGTCAGGGGTTGACTATGGCTACACCTTC. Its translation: CSVASGVDYGYTF.

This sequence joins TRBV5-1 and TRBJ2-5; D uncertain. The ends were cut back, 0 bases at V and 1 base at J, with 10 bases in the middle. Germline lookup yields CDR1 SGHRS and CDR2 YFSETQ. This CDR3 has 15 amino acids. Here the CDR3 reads CASSLVGTAQETQYF. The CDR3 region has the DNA TGCGCCAGCAGCTTGGTGGGCACCGCCCAAGAGACCCAGTACTTC.

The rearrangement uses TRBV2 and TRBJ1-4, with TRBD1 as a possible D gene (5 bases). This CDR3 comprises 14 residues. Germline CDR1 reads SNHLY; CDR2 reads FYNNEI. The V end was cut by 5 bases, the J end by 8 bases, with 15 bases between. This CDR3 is CASSRAGSWEKLFF. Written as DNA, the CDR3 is TGTGCCAGCAGTCGTGCAGGGTCTTGGGAAAAACTGTTTTTT.

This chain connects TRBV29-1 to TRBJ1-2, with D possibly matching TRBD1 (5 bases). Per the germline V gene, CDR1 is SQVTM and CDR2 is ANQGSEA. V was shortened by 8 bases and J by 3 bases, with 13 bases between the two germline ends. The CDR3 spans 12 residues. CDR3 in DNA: TGCAGCTCCGCAGGGAACGACTATGGCTACACCTTC. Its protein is CSSAGNDYGYTF.

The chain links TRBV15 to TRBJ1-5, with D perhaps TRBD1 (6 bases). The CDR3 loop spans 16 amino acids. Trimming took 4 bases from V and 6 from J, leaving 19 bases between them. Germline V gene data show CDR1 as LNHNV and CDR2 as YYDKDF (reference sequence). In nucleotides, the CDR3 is TGTGCCACCAGCAAAGATACCCAGGGGTTTCGTCAGCCCCAGCATTTT. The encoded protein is CATSKDTQGFRQPQHF.